These 30 T cell receptor beta chains were sequenced from one sample in a study of CD8+CD57+ T cells in acquired aplastic anemia. TCR beta VDJ and CDR3 profiles were obtained from a genomic DNA template. Each CDR3 protein gets one entry after TCRdb re-called the reads with MiXCR. The data contain 150,000 to 200,000 distinct CDR3 sequences, around 63% of them singletons. The patients chosen for sequencing had shown expansion of CD8+CD57+ cells (detected by flow cytometry). The sample was sorted CD4+, CD8+, or CD8+CD57+ T cells (not recorded which) from PBMCs. These TCRs come from a human donor with aplastic anemia.

This clonotype was counted between two and nine times. The chain is built from TRBV20-1 and TRBJ1-6, with D possibly TRBD1 on 6 matching bases. This CDR3 is 13 amino acids long. CDR1 is DFQATT and CDR2 is SNEGSKA in the germline V gene (reference sequence). V lost 5 bases to trimming and J lost 10 bases, with 15 bases between them. The chain's CDR3 is CSAWHGGSSPLHF. The CDR3 region has the DNA TGCAGTGCTTGGCATGGGGGCTCCTCACCCCTCCACTTT.

The chain recombines TRBV6-1 with TRBJ1-3; maybe TRBD1 (6 bases). Trimming pared 6 bases from V and 2 bases from J, leaving 14 bases between. The CDR3 loop spans 15 amino acids. Germline loops: CDR1 MNHNS, CDR2 SASEGT. The CDR3 sequence: CASSSGQSTGNTIYF. The CDR3 region has the DNA TGTGCCAGCAGCTCCGGACAGTCTACTGGAAACACCATATATTTT.

The J gene is TRBJ2-5, the V gene TRBV7-8; tentative D call: TRBD1 (5 bases). There are 16 residues in the CDR3. Trimming shortened V by 4 bases and J by 4 bases, and 19 bases separated the two germline ends. Germline V CDR1 and CDR2: SGHVS, FQNEAQ. The CDR3 DNA follows: TGTGCCAGCAGCTCCGCAGGGCCCCTTGGGGTAGAGACCCAGTACTTC. Its translation is CASSSAGPLGVETQYF.

This clonotype showed up just once. This may be a read error: a much more frequent sequence differs by one nucleotide. This likely comes from a read error, as the CDR3 has no conserved phenylalanine or tryptophan at its end. This chain connects TRBV6-1 to TRBJ1-1; no clear D. The CDR3 length is 14 residues. V shed 2 bases and J shed 4 bases, with 11 bases lying between them. Germline CDR1 is MNHNS and CDR2 is SASEGT. The CDR3 region is CASSEKRPLTEAFS. CDR3 nucleotide sequence: TGTGCCAGCAGTGAAAAGAGGCCCCTCACTGAAGCTTTCTCT.

This clonotype was seen ten or more times. This chain links TRBV19 with TRBJ1-1, with D maybe TRBD1 (6 bases). Per the germline V gene, CDR1 is LNHDA and CDR2 is SQIVND (reference sequence). This CDR3 comprises 13 residues. Trimming removed 7 bases from V and 6 bases from J, with 15 bases in between. The CDR3 sequence: CASIPGGHAEAFF. CDR3 DNA: TGTGCCAGTATACCCGGGGGGCACGCTGAAGCTTTCTTT. The whole variable domain, remainder taken from reference TRBV19 and TRBJ1-1, is DGGITQSPKYLFRKEGQNVTLSCEQNLNHDAMYWYRQDPGQGLRLIYYSQIVNDFQKGDIAEGYSVSREKKESFPLTVTSAQKNPTAFYLCASIPGGHAEAFFGQGTRLTVV.

The rearrangement uses TRBV7-9 and TRBJ1-2; D might be TRBD1 (6 bases). Germline CDR1 reads SEHNR; CDR2 reads FQNEAQ (reference sequence). The CDR3 loop spans 13 amino acids. V dropped 5 bases and J dropped 8 bases, with 15 bases sitting between them. The CDR3 is CASSLRQVGGYTF. DNA of the CDR3: TGTGCCAGCAGCCTCAGACAGGTGGGGGGCTACACCTTC.

The rearrangement links TRBV19 to TRBJ1-5; D not certain. Trimming shortened V by 3 bases and J by 7 bases, and 10 bases separated the two germline ends. CDR1 is LNHDA, CDR2 SQIVND, per germline (reference sequence). CDR3 length: 13 residues. Here the CDR3 DNA reads TGTGCCAGTAGTATGGGGATTAGGCAGCCCCAGCATTTT. This sequence encodes CASSMGIRQPQHF.

The chain carries TRBV10-3 and TRBJ2-7; possible D gene TRBD1, 7 bases. The V and J ends lost 4 bases and 2 bases respectively, with 18 bases between them. Germline V gene sequence: CDR1 ENHRY, CDR2 SYGVKD. The CDR3 consists of 16 residues. DNA for the CDR3: TGTGCCATCAGTGCTCAGGGGGGCGCGGGTACCTACGAGCAGTACTTC. Its protein is CAISAQGGAGTYEQYF.

This clonotype was observed a handful of times. This chain connects TRBV24-1 to TRBJ1-1, with D maybe TRBD1 (6 bases). The CDR3 has 14 residues. Germline CDR1 KGHDR, CDR2 SFDVKD. Trimming shortened V by 5 bases and J by 1 base, and 10 bases separated the two germline ends. For the CDR3, the DNA is TGTGCCACCAGTGCCGGGACATCGAACACTGAAGCTTTCTTT. Protein product: CATSAGTSNTEAFF.

The chain joins TRBV11-2 to TRBJ2-5; 7 nucleotides align to TRBD2. J was trimmed by 4 bases and V by 4 bases; bases with no gene match: 6. Germline V gene lookup returns CDR1 SGHAT and CDR2 FQNNGV. The CDR3 is made up of 14 amino acids. Here the CDR3 reads CASSSGTGGETQYF. The CDR3 nucleotides read TGTGCCAGCAGCTCCGGGACGGGAGGAGAGACCCAGTACTTC. The whole variable domain, filled in from reference TRBV11-2 and TRBJ2-5, reads EAGVAQSPRYKIIEKRQSVAFWCNPISGHATLYWYQQILGQGPKLLIQFQNNGVVDDSQLPKDRFSAERLKGVDSTLKIQPAKLEDSAVYLCASSSGTGGETQYFGPGTRLLVL.

The chain carries TRBV7-9 and TRBJ2-3; D tentatively reads TRBD1 or TRBD2 (5 bases each). CDR3 size: 14 residues. V lost 1 base to trimming and J lost 4 bases, with 9 bases between them. From germline, CDR1 is SEHNR and CDR2 FQNEAQ (reference sequence). This CDR3 reads CASSLGQGPDTQYF. For the CDR3, the DNA is TGTGCCAGCAGCTTAGGGCAGGGACCAGATACGCAGTATTTT. The entire variable domain, with the rest obtained from reference TRBV7-9 and TRBJ2-3, is as follows: DTGVSQNPRHKITKRGQNVTFRCDPISEHNRLYWYRQTLGQGPEFLTYFQNEAQLEKSRLLSDRFSAERPKGSFSTLEIQRTEQGDSAMYLCASSLGQGPDTQYFGPGTRLTVL.

For this clonotype: This may stem from a read error, because a much larger clone lies one nucleotide away. The V and J genes are TRBV5-1 and TRBJ2-3; possibly TRBD2 for D (6 bases). With 7 bases removed from V and 2 bases from J, the gap between germline ends came to 20 bases. The V gene's germline CDR1 is SGHRS and CDR2 YFSETQ. The CDR3 contains 16 residues. CDR3 sequence (DNA): TGCGCCAGCGGGGACTCAGAGACTGGCGACACAGATACGCAGTATTTT. As protein: CASGDSETGDTDTQYF.

Here the CDR3 reads CSVEAGLNTEAFF. CDR3 nucleotide sequence: TGCAGCGTTGAGGCAGGGCTGAACACTGAAGCTTTCTTT. V gene TRBV29-1 combines with J gene TRBJ1-1; tentatively, D is TRBD1 (5 bases). V lost 3 bases to trimming and J lost 0 bases, with 8 bases between them. The CDR3 length is 13 residues. Germline V gene data show CDR1 as SQVTM and CDR2 as ANQGSEA.

This sequence joins TRBV5-1 and TRBJ2-7; D is tentatively TRBD1 or TRBD2 (6 bases each). V shed 0 bases and J shed 6 bases, with 19 bases lying between them. Germline CDR1 is SGHRS and CDR2 is YFSETQ. CDR3 length equals 16 residues. The DNA for the CDR3 is TGCGCCAGCAGCTTGGATGGCCAGGGGAGGATCCGCGAGCAGTACTTC. Encoded protein: CASSLDGQGRIREQYF.

The rearrangement uses TRBV7-9 and TRBJ2-6, with D uncertain. The CDR3 consists of 12 residues. CDR1 and CDR2 (germline): SEHNR, FQNEAQ (reference sequence). V was shortened by 10 bases and J by 0 bases, with 4 bases between the two germline ends. CDR3: CAILSGANVLTF. CDR3 in DNA: TGTGCCATCCTCTCTGGGGCCAACGTCCTGACTTTC.

In the case of this clonotype: This sequence may be a read error, since a much larger clone differs from it by one base. Since the CDR3 does not end with the conserved phenylalanine or tryptophan, this likely comes from a read error. The chain combines TRBV12-3 or TRBV12-4 with TRBJ1-2; 7 bases are a match to TRBD1. Trimming cost V 5 bases and J 4 bases; bases outside gene matches: 7. The CDR3 consists of 14 residues. DNA for the CDR3: TGTGCCAGCAGTAGCTCGGGGACAGTCTATGGCTACACCCTC. Residues: CASSSSGTVYGYTL.

This clonotype has at least ten counts. The genes are TRBV30 and TRBJ2-7; either TRBD1 or TRBD2 may supply D (5 bases each). The V and J ends lost 1 base and 2 bases respectively, with 9 bases between them. Germline CDR1 is GTSNPN and CDR2 is SVGIG (reference sequence). The CDR3 contains 13 residues. The CDR3 DNA reads TGTGCCTGGAGTGCGGGACCCACCTACGAGCAGTACTTC. Amino acid sequence: CAWSAGPTYEQYF.

The V gene is TRBV12-3 or TRBV12-4, the J gene TRBJ1-6; TRBD1 might be the D (5 bases). The CDR3 runs 13 residues. V was pared by 8 bases and J by 10 bases, with 15 bases between. DNA for the CDR3: TGTGCCAGCTCCTTAGCGGGGGTGTCACCCCTCCACTTT. The encoded protein is CASSLAGVSPLHF.

The chain employs TRBV5-1 and TRBJ2-3; 12 nucleotides line up with TRBD2. CDR1 is SGHRS and CDR2 is YFSETQ in the germline V gene. J gave up 0 bases and V 4 bases, and 3 bases lay outside the gene matches. This CDR3 is 16 amino acids long. CDR3 in amino acids: CASSEGTSGSTDTQYF. The DNA of the CDR3 is TGCGCCAGCAGCGAAGGGACTAGCGGGAGCACAGATACGCAGTATTTT. Full variable domain (outside the CDR3, taken from reference TRBV5-1 and TRBJ2-3): KAGVTQTPRYLIKTRGQQVTLSCSPISGHRSVSWYQQTPGQGLQFLFEYFSETQRNKGNFPGRFSGRQFSNSRSEMNVSTLELGDSALYLCASSEGTSGSTDTQYFGPGTRLTVL.

This clonotype occurred many times. The chain carries TRBV12-3 or TRBV12-4 and TRBJ2-7; TRBD1 matches 9 bases. The CDR3 runs to 16 residues. V trimming: 3 bases; J trimming: 3 bases; junction bases outside the gene matches: 9. This CDR3 reads CASSFPGTGNIYEQYF. The CDR3 nucleotides are TGTGCCAGCAGTTTTCCCGGGACAGGGAATATCTACGAGCAGTACTTC.

The genes are TRBV2 and TRBJ1-1, with D possibly matching TRBD1 (5 bases). The V gene's germline CDR1 is SNHLY and CDR2 FYNNEI. V lost 2 bases and J 2 bases, leaving 9 bases between the germline ends. The CDR3 contains 14 residues. This CDR3 is CASSEQGLNTEAFF. The CDR3 DNA is TGTGCCAGCAGTGAACAGGGATTAAACACTGAAGCTTTCTTT.

CDR3 nucleotides: TGTGCCAGTAGTTTACGGACAGGGTTGGTCACTGAAGCTTTCTTT. It translates to CASSLRTGLVTEAFF. The rearrangement links TRBV19 to TRBJ1-1; 8 positions agree with TRBD1. The CDR3 sequence is 15 residues long. Germline V gene data show CDR1 as LNHDA and CDR2 as SQIVND (reference sequence). V lost 5 bases, J lost 4 bases, and 9 bases stayed unmatched. Complete variable domain (other parts from reference TRBV19 and TRBJ1-1): DGGITQSPKYLFRKEGQNVTLSCEQNLNHDAMYWYRQDPGQGLRLIYYSQIVNDFQKGDIAEGYSVSREKKESFPLTVTSAQKNPTAFYLCASSLRTGLVTEAFFGQGTRLTVV.

This clonotype was counted a few times. A much more abundant neighbour one base away suggests this may be a read error. The chain recombines TRBV13 with TRBJ2-7; D is uncertain. In germline, CDR1 is PRHDT, CDR2 FYEKMQ (reference sequence). This CDR3 is built from 12 residues. V was cut by 1 base and J by 5 bases, with 6 bases left in between. The CDR3 sequence is CASSLAPHEQYF. CDR3 nucleotides: TGTGCCAGCAGCTTAGCCCCCCACGAGCAGTACTTC.

The rearrangement uses TRBV29-1 and TRBJ2-5; D not resolved. V was pared by 4 bases and J by 5 bases, with 8 bases between. This CDR3 has 11 residues. The V gene's germline CDR1 is SQVTM and CDR2 ANQGSEA. CDR3 amino acids: CSVGLSETQYF. The CDR3 DNA reads TGCAGCGTTGGTCTATCTGAGACCCAGTACTTC. The entire variable domain, with the rest obtained from reference TRBV29-1 and TRBJ2-5, is as follows: SAVISQKPSRDICQRGTSLTIQCQVDSQVTMMFWYRQQPGQSLTLIATANQGSEATYESGFVIDKFPISRPNLTFSTLTVSNMSPEDSSIYLCSVGLSETQYFGPGTRLLVL.

Ten or more counts support this clonotype. V is TRBV5-1 and J is TRBJ1-6, with 9 bases matching TRBD1. Per the germline V gene, CDR1 is SGHRS and CDR2 is YFSETQ. Germline trimming cut 3 bases from V and 6 bases from J; bases unmatched to any gene: 4. The CDR3 loop spans 15 amino acids. Here the CDR3 DNA reads TGCGCCAGCAGCTCGGGACAGGGACGTAATTCACCCCTCCACTTT. Protein product: CASSSGQGRNSPLHF.

The chain couples TRBV6-5 to TRBJ1-2; no clear D gene. This CDR3 comprises 12 residues. In germline, CDR1 is MNHEY, CDR2 SVGAGI. Trimming pared 5 bases from V and 6 bases from J, leaving 10 bases between. In nucleotides, the CDR3 is TGTGCCAGCAGTCGGAGGACGGATGGCTACACCTTC. It yields the protein CASSRRTDGYTF.

The chain employs TRBV7-9 and TRBJ2-3, with D perhaps matching TRBD1 (5 bases). Germline V gene sequence: CDR1 SEHNR, CDR2 FQNEAQ (reference sequence). This CDR3 comprises 15 residues. V lost 4 bases, J lost 2 bases, and 13 bases lay in between. In DNA, the CDR3 is TGTGCCAGCAGCTCAAAGGCAGGGAACACAGATACGCAGTATTTT. Translated, it gives CASSSKAGNTDTQYF.

The genes are TRBV20-1 and TRBJ1-6, with 8 bases matching TRBD1. V lost 0 bases to trimming and J lost 8 bases; unmatched junction nucleotides: 3. Germline V gives CDR1 DFQATT, CDR2 SNEGSKA (reference sequence). This CDR3 has 14 residues. The CDR3: CSARDGRGHSPLHF. The CDR3 bases are TGCAGTGCTAGAGATGGCAGGGGGCATTCACCCCTCCACTTT.

This clonotype was observed many times. The rearrangement joins TRBV27 to TRBJ2-7; D is unresolved. CDR3 size: 14 residues. V dropped 5 bases and J dropped 3 bases, with 14 bases sitting between them. Germline V CDR1 and CDR2: MNHEY, SMNVEV (reference sequence). The CDR3 DNA follows: TGTGCCAGCAGTATCTCACAGATAGGCTACGAGCAGTACTTC. As protein: CASSISQIGYEQYF.

CDR3 loop: CAISRTGDEQYF. The CDR3 DNA sequence: TGTGCCATCAGCAGGACGGGGGACGAGCAGTACTTC. The rearrangement links TRBV10-3 to TRBJ2-7; TRBD2 might be the D (6 bases). Germline CDR1 reads ENHRY; CDR2 reads SYGVKD. This CDR3 comprises 12 residues. V gave up 6 bases and J gave up 5 bases, with 11 bases separating them.